This TCR beta chain came from a study of identical twins. TCRdb redid the calling of the 5' RACE reads with MiXCR, one entry per CDR3 protein. The sample contains hundreds of thousands of distinct CDR3 sequences, over 20% of which appear only once. This CDR3 comprises 14 residues. Germline CDR1 reads SGHTA; CDR2 reads FQGNSA. V shed 5 bases and J shed 2 bases, with 13 bases lying between them. The sample was also linked to a second study, of T cells expressing NK-cell markers. That paper adds: Obtained from sorted CD3+CD56+NKG2C+, CD3+CD56+NKG2C- and CD3+CD56-NKG2C+ T cells were the TCR beta repertoires. Evidence did not settle whether expanded NKG2C+ T cell clones targeted HCMV.

Material: PBMCs. The chain employs TRBV7-2 and TRBJ2-7; D unclear. This clonotype was sampled from a woman aged 18-29 years in good health. CDR3 DNA: TGTGCCAGCAGCCGGATTGGCACGACCTACGAGCAGTACTTC. It specifies CASSRIGTTYEQYF.